The 27 T cell receptor beta chains below all came from one sample that was sequenced in a study of blood T cells in healthy people across ages. With a J-beta primer mix and a sample-barcoded 5' primer, a second PCR ran 7 to 11 cycles. Each CDR3 protein gets one entry after TCRdb re-called the 5' RACE reads with MiXCR. This table has hundreds of thousands of distinct CDR3 sequences, over 40% appearing once. The source material was blood. Source of these receptors: a man older than 75 in good health.

The chain has TRBV20-1 and TRBJ2-1; 12 nucleotides agree with TRBD1. CDR3 size: 15 residues. From germline, CDR1 is DFQATT and CDR2 SNEGSKA (reference sequence). The trim removed 6 bases at V and 3 bases at J, leaving 6 bases unmatched. CDR3 in DNA: TGCAGTGCCCCCCGGGACAGGGGGCGCTACAATGAGCAGTTCTTC. Translating it yields CSAPRDRGRYNEQFF.

This sequence joins TRBV19 and TRBJ2-1; 7 bases fit TRBD2. J gave up 4 bases and V 3 bases, and 6 bases lay outside the gene matches. The germline V gene encodes CDR1 LNHDA and CDR2 SQIVND (reference sequence). The CDR3 consists of 15 residues. The CDR3 spells CASSIASGEYNEQFF. The DNA of the CDR3 is TGTGCCAGTAGTATCGCCAGCGGGGAGTACAATGAGCAGTTCTTC.

This clonotype was counted between two and nine times. The rearrangement joins TRBV5-4 to TRBJ2-1; D uncertain. The CDR3 is made up of 16 amino acids. The V end lost 3 bases, the J end lost 2 bases, and 15 bases lay between the germline ends. Germline lookup yields CDR1 SGHNT and CDR2 YYREEE (reference sequence). CDR3 nucleotide sequence: TGTGCCAGCAGCTCCTCGGATAGCAGCCCCTACAATGAGCAGTTCTTC. Translating it yields CASSSSDSSPYNEQFF. The full variable domain, rest sourced from reference TRBV5-4 and TRBJ2-1, is ETGVTQSPTHLIKTRGQQVTLRCSSQSGHNTVSWYQQALGQGPQFIFQYYREEENGRGNFPPRFSGLQFPNYSSELNVNALELDDSALYLCASSSSDSSPYNEQFFGPGTRLTVL.

V is TRBV20-1 and J is TRBJ1-5, with D possibly TRBD1 on 5 matching bases. This CDR3 is built from 14 residues. V was cut by 4 bases and J by 3 bases, with 13 bases left in between. CDR1 and CDR2 from the germline V gene are DFQATT and SNEGSKA (reference sequence). The CDR3 region has the DNA TGCAGTGCTAACGCCCGACAGATCAATCAGCCCCAGCATTTT. It encodes CSANARQINQPQHF.

Concerning this clonotype: A much more abundant neighbour one base away suggests this may be a read error. This sequence joins TRBV5-6 and TRBJ2-5; unclear D gene. Germline-derived CDR1 and CDR2 are SGHDT and YYEEEE. The CDR3 is made up of 13 amino acids. Trimming took 3 bases from V and 4 from J, leaving 10 bases between them. CDR3 amino acids: CASSWPGTETQYF. The CDR3 bases are TGTGCCAGCAGCTGGCCAGGAACAGAGACCCAGTACTTC.

This rearrangement joins TRBV6-2 or TRBV6-3 to TRBJ2-1, with a possible D match to TRBD1 (6 bases). Trimming cost V 6 bases and J 15 bases, with 18 bases left between them. Germline V gene data show CDR1 as MNHEY and CDR2 as SVGEGT. The CDR3 is 12 amino acids. This CDR3 is CASSGLGDMWFF. The CDR3 DNA reads as TGTGCCAGCAGCGGTTTAGGGGACATGTGGTTCTTC.

This chain uses TRBV5-1 with TRBJ2-3; D is unresolved. The V gene lost 0 bases and the J gene lost 5 bases, with 16 bases spanning the gap. The CDR3 length is 16 residues. CDR1 is SGHRS and CDR2 is YFSETQ in the germline V gene. The CDR3 nucleotides are TGCGCCAGCAGCTTGGCCGTAAGCCCGCTCAAAGATACGCAGTATTTT. The encoded protein is CASSLAVSPLKDTQYF.

The table lists this clonotype with a few counts. V gene TRBV7-9 combines with J gene TRBJ1-1; no reliable D call. The germline V and J ends were trimmed by 1 base and 2 bases, with 8 bases remaining between them. Germline values: CDR1 SEHNR, CDR2 FQNEAQ (reference sequence). The CDR3 has 14 residues. Written as DNA, the CDR3 is TGTGCCAGCAGCTTAGAAGACGGAAACACTGAAGCTTTCTTT. It yields the protein CASSLEDGNTEAFF.

The V gene is TRBV27, the J gene TRBJ2-5, with 9 bases fitting TRBD2. The CDR3 runs to 14 residues. Germline lookup yields CDR1 MNHEY and CDR2 SMNVEV (reference sequence). V dropped 8 bases and J dropped 5; count of bases not matched to a gene: 9. CDR3 bases: TGTGCCAGCGGTCCGGGACTAGCCAGCGAGACCCAGTACTTC. The encoded protein is CASGPGLASETQYF.

This clonotype was seen at least ten times. The rearrangement uses TRBV6-2 or TRBV6-3 and TRBJ2-6, with D possibly being TRBD1 (5 bases). Germline V CDR1 and CDR2: MNHEY, SVGEGT. V was trimmed by 5 bases and J by 0 bases, leaving 14 bases between them. The length of the CDR3 is 17 residues. CDR3 bases: TGTGCCAGCAGTCACACCCCCGACAGCTCTGGGGCCAACGTCCTGACTTTC. As protein: CASSHTPDSSGANVLTF.

This clonotype was observed many times. The chain couples TRBV20-1 to TRBJ2-7; D gene uncertain. Germline V gene data show CDR1 as DFQATT and CDR2 as SNEGSKA (reference sequence). With 6 bases removed from V and 1 base from J, the gap between germline ends came to 16 bases. This CDR3 region has 14 residues. CDR3 region: CSAGTPRDSYEQYF. The CDR3 coding sequence is TGCAGTGCGGGAACACCCCGTGATTCCTACGAGCAGTACTTC.

In its sample, this clonotype was seen once. The V and J genes are TRBV20-1 and TRBJ2-5, with D perhaps TRBD1 (6 bases). The CDR3 runs to 15 residues. V lost 4 bases and J lost 5, with 20 bases in between. Looked up from germline, CDR1 is DFQATT and CDR2 is SNEGSKA (reference sequence). Here the CDR3 DNA reads TGCAGTGCTACCAATACATTGCAGGGGCAGGAGACCCAGTACTTC. It is translated as CSATNTLQGQETQYF.

This clonotype has a handful of counts. In DNA form, the CDR3 reads TGTGCCAGCAGTCCCCGGACTAGCGGGAGAGGGAGGAGCACAGATACGCAGTATTTT. Translating gives CASSPRTSGRGRSTDTQYF. V gene TRBV12-3 or TRBV12-4 combines with J gene TRBJ2-3, with TRBD2 matching over 13 bases. The V and J ends lost 5 bases and 0 bases, in that order; junction bases with no gene match: 11. There are 19 residues in the CDR3.

This clonotype came up many times. J is TRBJ2-3 and V is TRBV5-1; D is unresolved. CDR1 is SGHRS and CDR2 is YFSETQ in the germline V gene. Trimming stripped 4 bases from V and 0 bases from J, with 6 bases between. This CDR3 has 13 amino acids. The CDR3 sequence: CASSAGSTDTQYF. The CDR3 nucleotides read TGCGCCAGCAGCGCCGGCAGCACAGATACGCAGTATTTT.

For the CDR3, the DNA is TGTGCCAGCAGTAAGACGGGGATGGGTAAGCAGTTCTTC. Translated, it gives CASSKTGMGKQFF. The gene calls are TRBV12-3 or TRBV12-4 and TRBJ2-1, with TRBD2 as a possible D gene (5 bases). Trimming shortened V by 5 bases and J by 11 bases, and 16 bases separated the two germline ends. The CDR3 is made up of 13 amino acids.

The V gene is TRBV20-1, the J gene TRBJ1-6; D remains unclear. The CDR3 is 13 amino acids. The germline CDR1 and CDR2 sequences are DFQATT and SNEGSKA (reference sequence). V lost 0 bases to trimming and J lost 10 bases, with 10 bases between them. This CDR3 is CSARETGSSPLHF. The CDR3 nucleotides are TGCAGTGCTAGAGAGACGGGGAGCTCACCCCTCCACTTT.

The chain combines TRBV5-1 with TRBJ1-3, with D uncertain. From germline, CDR1 is SGHRS and CDR2 YFSETQ. With 5 bases removed from V and 0 bases from J, the gap between germline ends came to 9 bases. The CDR3 spans 14 residues. The CDR3 DNA follows: TGCGCCAGCAGTGTCGGCTACTCTGGAAACACCATATATTTT. It is translated as CASSVGYSGNTIYF.

In regard to this clonotype: Germline and junction disagree at one end, which may indicate a read error. This rearrangement joins TRBV4-2 to TRBJ2-7, with 8 bases matching TRBD1. Germline V gene sequence: CDR1 LGHNA, CDR2 YNFKEQ. This CDR3 is 15 amino acids long. The CDR3 is CASSQGTGNIYEKYF. DNA of the CDR3: TGTGCCAGCAGCCAAGGGACAGGGAACATCTACGAGAAGTACTTC.

This clonotype showed up just a few times. V is TRBV6-2 or TRBV6-3 and J is TRBJ2-1, with D possibly TRBD1 on 6 matching bases. V was shortened by 0 bases and J by 10 bases, with 13 bases between the two germline ends. The CDR3 covers 14 residues. Germline CDR1 is MNHEY and CDR2 is SVGEGT. CDR3 region: CASSYSISGTEQFF. The CDR3 nucleotides are TGTGCCAGCAGTTACTCGATATCTGGGACAGAGCAGTTCTTC.

The gene calls are TRBV20-1 and TRBJ2-5; 7 positions match TRBD1. The CDR3 has 13 residues. The trim removed 5 bases at V and 11 bases at J, leaving 14 bases unmatched. Germline CDR1 reads DFQATT; CDR2 reads SNEGSKA (reference sequence). CDR3 in DNA: TGCAGTGCTGGTAGACAGGGAACCAATGAGCAGTACTTC. Amino acids: CSAGRQGTNEQYF.

About this clonotype itself: A much larger clone lies a single base off, so this may be a read error. J is TRBJ2-3 and V is TRBV7-2; D remains unclear. Germline lookup yields CDR1 SGHTA and CDR2 FQGNSA. The CDR3 has 11 amino acids. The CDR3 region is CATTNTDAQYF. CDR3 coding DNA: TGTGCCACCACCAACACAGATGCGCAGTATTTT.

At least ten counts were recorded for this clonotype. V usage is TRBV20-1 and J usage is TRBJ2-4; D remains ambiguous. Germline lookup yields CDR1 DFQATT and CDR2 SNEGSKA (reference sequence). Trimming took 3 bases from V and 14 from J, leaving 17 bases between them. The CDR3 extends over 12 amino acids. The CDR3: CSARTATSPKYF. The CDR3 DNA reads as TGCAGTGCTAGGACCGCGACAAGCCCGAAGTACTTC.

The V gene is TRBV7-3, the J gene TRBJ2-5; 8 bases map to TRBD2. The CDR3 spans 18 residues. V lost 2 bases, J lost 1 base, and 12 bases stayed unmatched. Germline loops: CDR1 SGHTA, CDR2 FQGTGA. CDR3 protein: CASSLGVVAGGTQETQYF. DNA for the CDR3: TGTGCCAGCAGCTTAGGGGTCGTTGCGGGAGGCACCCAAGAGACCCAGTACTTC.

The chain employs TRBV27 and TRBJ1-2; D is uncertain. Germline CDR1 reads MNHEY; CDR2 reads SMNVEV (reference sequence). Trimming pared 4 bases from V and 4 bases from J, leaving 10 bases between. The CDR3 totals 13 residues. CDR3 region: CASSSSGGYGYTF. CDR3 bases: TGTGCCAGCAGTTCGTCAGGAGGCTATGGCTACACCTTC.

This clonotype was seen only a few times. A much larger clone is a single base away; this may be a read error. The rearrangement joins TRBV28 to TRBJ2-5; TRBD2 aligns across 7 bases. V trimming: 5 bases; J trimming: 5 bases; junction bases outside the gene matches: 5. The V gene's germline CDR1 is MDHEN and CDR2 SYDVKM. CDR3 length: 13 residues. CDR3 nucleotides: TGTGCCAGCAGTGGGGGAGGGCCGGAGACCCAGTACTTC. This encodes CASSGGGPETQYF.

Comment on this clonotype: One base away lies a much larger clone, so this may be a sequencing read error. V is TRBV4-3 and J is TRBJ2-7; TRBD2 agrees at 7 bases. This CDR3 comprises 15 residues. Germline trimming cut 4 bases from V and 0 bases from J; bases unmatched to any gene: 6. Germline assignment: CDR1 LGHNA and CDR2 YSLEER. The CDR3 nucleotides read TGCGCCAGCAGCCCTGGGGCTAGCGGCTCCTACGAGCAGTACTTC. Its translation is CASSPGASGSYEQYF.

Only a few counts were recorded for this clonotype. The chain recombines TRBV5-1 with TRBJ2-7, with 11 bases that match TRBD1. In germline, CDR1 is SGHRS, CDR2 YFSETQ. CDR3 length: 16 amino acids. V shed 2 bases, J shed 3 bases, and the junction held 7 bases outside the gene matches. CDR3 DNA: TGCGCCAGCAGCTTAGAAGGGACAGGGGGTCGCTACGAGCAGTACTTC. This translates into CASSLEGTGGRYEQYF.